The 9 T cell receptor beta chains given below trace back to one sample, sequenced in a study of blood T cell repertoires in COVID-19. Sequenced by immunoSEQ multiplex PCR; TCRdb stores in-frame clones only, minus some. The table records under 200,000 clones, more than 75% of them present only once. Sequencing was performed on PBMCs or T cells enriched from blood (not recorded which). The receptors come from a woman between 45 and 60 years old who had recovered from COVID-19.

The V and J genes are TRBV7-2 and TRBJ2-7, with 10 nucleotides matching TRBD1. CDR3 length: 15 residues. Germline loops: CDR1 SGHTA, CDR2 FQGNSA. Trimming cost V 3 bases and J 1 base; bases outside gene matches: 3. CDR3 sequence: CASSLLDRGSYEQYF. As DNA, the CDR3 is TGTGCCAGCAGCTTGTTGGACAGGGGGTCCTACGAGCAGTACTTC.

The rearrangement joins TRBV11-2 to TRBJ1-1; perhaps TRBD1 as D (5 bases). Germline values: CDR1 SGHAT, CDR2 FQNNGV. V lost 5 bases to trimming and J lost 11 bases, with 12 bases between them. The CDR3 runs to 11 residues. The CDR3 protein is CASSQGVTAFF. CDR3 DNA: TGTGCCAGCAGCCAGGGTGTGACGGCTTTCTTT.

The genes are TRBV28 and TRBJ1-1, with no clear D. The V gene lost 6 bases and the J gene lost 1 base, with 18 bases spanning the gap. Germline V gene sequence: CDR1 MDHEN, CDR2 SYDVKM. The CDR3 has 16 amino acids. The CDR3 DNA reads as TGTGCCAGCAGACCCGGTTCTGTCGTTGGGAACACTGAAGCTTTCTTT. Translated: CASRPGSVVGNTEAFF. The full variable domain, rest sourced from reference TRBV28 and TRBJ1-1, is DVKVTQSSRYLVKRTGEKVFLECVQDMDHENMFWYRQDPGLGLRLIYFSYDVKMKEKGDIPEGYSVSREKKERFSLILESASTNQTSMYLCASRPGSVVGNTEAFFGQGTRLTVV.

The rearrangement uses TRBV7-9 and TRBJ1-2, with D maybe TRBD1 (6 bases). CDR3 length: 13 residues. Germline values: CDR1 SEHNR, CDR2 FQNEAQ (reference sequence). V gave up 4 bases and J gave up 3 bases, with 9 bases separating them. CDR3 bases: TGTGCCAGCAGCTACAGGGACCACTATGGCTACACCTTC. It codes for CASSYRDHYGYTF.

The chain recombines TRBV6-5 with TRBJ2-7; TRBD1 agrees at 7 bases. Germline V gene data show CDR1 as MNHEY and CDR2 as SVGAGI. The junction had 7 bases not matched to a gene; V was cut back by 10 bases and J by 1 base. This CDR3 has 13 amino acids. The CDR3 region is CATSGTASYEQYF. The CDR3, as DNA: TGTGCCACGTCCGGGACAGCTTCCTACGAGCAGTACTTC.

This sequence joins TRBV28 and TRBJ1-4; D is possibly TRBD1 (5 bases). V lost 4 bases to trimming and J lost 6 bases, with 9 bases between them. The CDR3 totals 13 residues. Germline-derived CDR1 and CDR2 are MDHEN and SYDVKM. The CDR3 DNA sequence: TGTGCCAGCAGTTCTCCAGGGTATGAAAAACTGTTTTTT. Protein product: CASSSPGYEKLFF.

Judged by abundance, this clone is large. The chain carries TRBV29-1 and TRBJ2-5; 12 positions agree with TRBD1. The germline V gene encodes CDR1 SQVTM and CDR2 ANQGSEA. The V and J ends lost 6 bases and 5 bases, in that order; junction bases with no gene match: 10. The length of the CDR3 is 15 residues. The DNA of the CDR3 is TGCAGCGTCGGAATTTGGGACAGGGGGCGGGAGACCCAGTACTTC. As protein: CSVGIWDRGRETQYF.

This sequence joins TRBV5-5 and TRBJ2-4; D perhaps matches TRBD1 (6 bases). CDR1 SGHKS and CDR2 YYEKEE come from the germline V gene (reference sequence). Trimming stripped 6 bases from V and 5 bases from J, with 18 bases between. The CDR3 runs 15 residues. The CDR3 sequence: CASNREGTRENIQYF. The CDR3 DNA is TGTGCCAGCAACCGCGAAGGGACAAGGGAAAACATTCAGTACTTC. The complete variable domain, with remaining parts taken from reference TRBV5-5 and TRBJ2-4, reads DAGVTQSPTHLIKTRGQQVTLRCSPISGHKSVSWYQQVLGQGPQFIFQYYEKEERGRGNFPDRFSARQFPNYSSELNVNALLLGDSALYLCASNREGTRENIQYFGAGTRLSVL.

CDR3 sequence: CASSTRTGGFGYTF. The CDR3 region has the DNA TGTGCCAGCAGCACCCGGACAGGGGGCTTTGGCTACACCTTC. This chain joins TRBV7-2 and TRBJ1-2; 11 bases map to TRBD1. The CDR3 contains 14 residues. Germline V gene sequence: CDR1 SGHTA, CDR2 FQGNSA. V dropped 5 bases and J dropped 7; count of bases not matched to a gene: 6.